The T cell receptor beta chain under discussion was sequenced for a study of cytomegalovirus exposure and HLA in healthy donors. V shed 3 bases and J 5 bases; nucleotides not matched to a gene: 4. CDR1 and CDR2 (germline): SGDLS, YYNGEE. This CDR3 is built from 15 residues. The PCR employed 60 Vbeta primers together with 13 Jbeta primers. The method was immunoSEQ multiplex PCR; TCRdb's version includes in-frame clones alone and lacks a portion of them. The data show about 130,000 clones, roughly four fifths seen once. Study results and caveats: The study designated roughly 150 TCR beta chains cytomegalovirus-associated.

Remarks on this clone: Its cognate antigen is unknown.

There were likely unrecorded immune exposures, though donors were nominally healthy when sampled. The sequencing sample was made of PBMCs. This clonotype originated in a man aged 30-40 years in good health and CMV-seronegative. The genes are TRBV9 and TRBJ1-6, with 8 bases identical to TRBD1. The CDR3 sequence: CASSADRANNSPLHF. The DNA for the CDR3 is TGTGCCAGCAGCGCGGACAGGGCGAATAATTCACCCCTCCACTTT.